The source of this TCR beta chain is a study of siplizumab effects on memory and regulatory T cells. As for the study in general: Paired mixed lymphocyte reactions used siplizumab at approximately 0.96 ug/mL or no drug. Broader study findings: Apparently more diverse than memory cells, naive T cells also seemed major alloresponse contributors.

This clone was seen only a few times. Its antigen is not identified. TCRdb's copy holds only in-frame clones and misses some; the assay was immunoSEQ multiplex PCR. The table records more than 12,000 clones, around 40% of them present only once. Coculture of the mixed lymphocyte reaction cells took place at 37 degrees C and lasted around 6 days. The sample consisted of CFSE-low (dividing) CD4+ T cells sorted from an allogeneic mixed lymphocyte reaction. The sequence came from a human donor in good health; the cells came from an allogeneic mixed lymphocyte reaction. Some clones in this sample may be carry-over from other donors' samples.

The CDR3 DNA follows: TGTGCCACCAGCAGAGATAATTGGGCAGGAGATGGCTACACCTTC. Translation: CATSRDNWAGDGYTF. V is TRBV15 and J is TRBJ1-2; D is undetermined. The germline V gene has CDR1 LNHNV and CDR2 YYDKDF (reference sequence). The CDR3 covers 15 residues. V was clipped by 0 bases and J by 6 bases, with 14 bases between them.